Each of the 29 T cell receptor beta chains below was sequenced from the same sample in a study of blood T cells in healthy people across ages. The second PCR ran roughly 7 to 12 cycles with a sample-barcoded 5' primer and J-beta primers. TCRdb reprocessed the 5' RACE reads via MiXCR and lists one record per CDR3 protein. The data hold 1.5 million to 2 million distinct CDR3 sequences, with 28% observed a single time. Sequenced sample: blood. The receptors stem from a woman in her 30s in good health.

The rearrangement uses TRBV13 and TRBJ2-5, with TRBD1 as a possible D gene (6 bases). Looked up from germline, CDR1 is PRHDT and CDR2 is FYEKMQ (reference sequence). The CDR3 sequence is 16 residues long. V was cut by 4 bases and J by 5 bases, with 20 bases left in between. The CDR3 loop is CASSSLSSGEWETQYF. In nucleotides, the CDR3 is TGTGCCAGCAGCTCTCTCTCTTCAGGGGAATGGGAGACCCAGTACTTC.

This clonotype was seen a handful of times. A read error may produce the germline difference seen at one junction end. The J gene is TRBJ1-2, the V gene TRBV27; 8 bases align to TRBD1. CDR1 MNHEY and CDR2 SMNVEV come from the germline V gene (reference sequence). There are 13 residues in the CDR3. The CDR3 loop is CTSRPGQGGGYTF. The DNA of the CDR3 is TGTACCAGCCGGCCAGGACAGGGTGGCGGCTACACCTTC.

This clonotype was seen at least ten times. This chain links TRBV9 with TRBJ2-6, with D unclear. V was pared by 7 bases and J by 2 bases, with 4 bases between. Germline loops: CDR1 SGDLS, CDR2 YYNGEE. CDR3 length: 12 amino acids. CDR3 sequence: CASGAGANVLTF. CDR3 bases: TGTGCCAGCGGGGCTGGGGCCAACGTCCTGACTTTC.

To note about this clonotype: This may be a read error, as it is one base from a much larger clone. The V and J genes are TRBV29-1 and TRBJ2-5; TRBD1 matches at 8 bases. V shed 6 bases and J 5 bases; nucleotides not matched to a gene: 8. The CDR3 totals 13 residues. Germline loops: CDR1 SQVTM, CDR2 ANQGSEA. CDR3 region: CSVTGVGGETQYF. The CDR3 DNA sequence: TGCAGCGTGACAGGGGTTGGGGGGGAGACCCAGTACTTC.

The J gene is TRBJ2-3, the V gene TRBV5-1; TRBD2 matches at 8 bases. Germline CDR1 is SGHRS and CDR2 is YFSETQ. The CDR3 consists of 18 residues. V gave up 3 bases and J gave up 0 bases; unmatched junction bases: 12. The CDR3 protein is CASSSAGGGSRSTDTQYF. The CDR3 coding sequence is TGCGCCAGCAGCTCGGCGGGGGGTGGCAGCCGGAGCACAGATACGCAGTATTTT. Full variable domain (missing parts from reference TRBV5-1 and TRBJ2-3): KAGVTQTPRYLIKTRGQQVTLSCSPISGHRSVSWYQQTPGQGLQFLFEYFSETQRNKGNFPGRFSGRQFSNSRSEMNVSTLELGDSALYLCASSSAGGGSRSTDTQYFGPGTRLTVL.

This clonotype was detected many times. The chain couples TRBV25-1 to TRBJ2-7, with unresolved D. This CDR3 spans 12 amino acids. V was clipped by 1 base and J by 2 bases, with 3 bases between them. The germline V gene has CDR1 MGHDK and CDR2 SYGVNS. This CDR3 is CASSEWTYEQYF. CDR3 coding DNA: TGTGCCAGCAGTGAATGGACCTACGAGCAGTACTTC.

This clonotype was recorded many times. This chain connects TRBV20-1 to TRBJ1-2; D is perhaps TRBD1 (5 bases). The CDR3 covers 14 residues. The germline CDR1 and CDR2 sequences are DFQATT and SNEGSKA (reference sequence). Trimming removed 4 bases from V and 7 bases from J, with 19 bases in between. CDR3 nucleotides: TGCAGTGCTACCGGGGCGCTTACCTCCTTTGGCTACACCTTC. It is translated as CSATGALTSFGYTF.

This clonotype has just a few counts. The DNA for the CDR3 is TGCAGCGTTGAAGATCAGCGGGGCCACTATGGCTACACCTTC. Amino acid sequence: CSVEDQRGHYGYTF. This chain links TRBV29-1 with TRBJ1-2; weak D call: TRBD1 (5 bases). Germline V lookup: CDR1 SQVTM, CDR2 ANQGSEA. The CDR3 has 14 amino acids. V dropped 0 bases and J dropped 3 bases, with 11 bases sitting between them. The whole variable domain, filled in from reference TRBV29-1 and TRBJ1-2, reads SAVISQKPSRDICQRGTSLTIQCQVDSQVTMMFWYRQQPGQSLTLIATANQGSEATYESGFVIDKFPISRPNLTFSTLTVSNMSPEDSSIYLCSVEDQRGHYGYTFGSGTRLTVV.

The genes are TRBV7-9 and TRBJ2-7, with TRBD2 matching over 9 bases. CDR3 length equals 14 residues. The ends lost 7 bases at V and 9 bases at J; junction bases unmatched: 13. Germline assignment: CDR1 SEHNR and CDR2 FQNEAQ (reference sequence). The chain's CDR3 is CASTTQKTSGGQYF. The DNA for the CDR3 is TGTGCCAGCACAACACAGAAGACTAGCGGTGGGCAGTACTTC. Filled out from reference TRBV7-9 and TRBJ2-7, the complete variable domain reads DTGVSQNPRHKITKRGQNVTFRCDPISEHNRLYWYRQTLGQGPEFLTYFQNEAQLEKSRLLSDRFSAERPKGSFSTLEIQRTEQGDSAMYLCASTTQKTSGGQYFGPGTRLTVT.

A few counts support this clonotype. At one boundary the junction diverges from the germline segment, which might be a read error. This rearrangement joins TRBV4-1 to TRBJ1-1; D is possibly TRBD1 (5 bases). Germline loops: CDR1 MGHRA, CDR2 YSYEKL. This CDR3 is built from 13 residues. The chain's CDR3 is CASSQDQSTGAFF. In DNA, the CDR3 is TGCGCTAGCAGCCAAGATCAGTCTACAGGAGCTTTCTTT.

This clonotype was recorded a few times. V usage is TRBV20-1 and J usage is TRBJ2-3; 13 bases agree with TRBD2. With V trimmed by 3 bases and J by 2 bases, 2 bases remained unmatched. The CDR3 covers 15 residues. Per the germline V gene, CDR1 is DFQATT and CDR2 is SNEGSKA (reference sequence). The CDR3 DNA sequence: TGCAGTGCTAGGGGACTAGCGGGAAACACAGATACGCAGTATTTT. Translation: CSARGLAGNTDTQYF.

This clonotype was picked up many times. The rearrangement uses TRBV12-3 or TRBV12-4 and TRBJ2-6; possibly TRBD2 for D (6 bases). This CDR3 is built from 20 residues. The V end lost 5 bases, the J end lost 4 bases, and 27 bases lay between the germline ends. The CDR3: CASSPRRGGAVLEGANVLTF. The DNA for the CDR3 is TGTGCCAGCAGTCCCCGGCGTGGCGGGGCGGTCTTGGAGGGGGCCAACGTCCTGACTTTC.

There are many counts of this clonotype. This chain connects TRBV10-2 to TRBJ2-7, with a possible D match to TRBD1 (5 bases). The CDR3 covers 14 residues. V lost 5 bases, J lost 0 bases, and 11 bases lay in between. The germline V gene encodes CDR1 WSHSY and CDR2 SAAADI. Here the CDR3 DNA reads TGCGCCAGCAGTCAGGGCCTACACTCCTACGAGCAGTACTTC. Its translation: CASSQGLHSYEQYF.

This clonotype occurred a few times. V gene TRBV20-1 combines with J gene TRBJ1-3; the D is unclear. V was pared by 6 bases and J by 4 bases, with 10 bases between. The CDR3 is 12 residues long. Germline CDR1 reads DFQATT; CDR2 reads SNEGSKA (reference sequence). Here the CDR3 DNA reads TGCAGTGCCAAGGACTGGGGAAACACCATATATTTT. It codes for CSAKDWGNTIYF.

The table lists this clonotype with a few counts. Germline is not matched at one junction end, which may reflect a read error. V usage is TRBV5-1 and J usage is TRBJ1-3; D remains ambiguous. This CDR3 is 15 amino acids long. Germline V gives CDR1 SGHRS, CDR2 YFSETQ. The CDR3: CASSLGSSSGNTIYF. CDR3 sequence (DNA): TGCGCCAGCAGCTTGGGGTCAAGCTCTGGTAACACCATATATTTT.

The rearrangement uses TRBV28 and TRBJ2-3, with a possible D match to TRBD2 (5 bases). Germline CDR1 reads MDHEN; CDR2 reads SYDVKM. The CDR3 length is 15 residues. With 3 bases removed from V and 0 bases from J, the gap between germline ends came to 10 bases. The CDR3 loop reads CASSFAGSSTDTQYF. Here the CDR3 DNA reads TGTGCCAGCAGTTTTGCGGGTAGTAGCACAGATACGCAGTATTTT.

Ten or more counts support this clonotype. This rearrangement joins TRBV28 to TRBJ2-7; TRBD1 agrees at 9 bases. Germline lookup yields CDR1 MDHEN and CDR2 SYDVKM. Unmatched junction bases numbered 5, after V lost 4 bases and J lost 4 bases. The CDR3 spans 14 residues. This CDR3 reads CASSSRTGDYEQYF. CDR3 nucleotide sequence: TGTGCCAGCAGTTCCCGGACAGGGGATTACGAGCAGTACTTC.

The rearrangement links TRBV10-3 to TRBJ1-1; tentative D call: TRBD1 (6 bases). There are 12 residues in the CDR3. Trimming shortened V by 8 bases and J by 5 bases, and 12 bases separated the two germline ends. The germline V gene has CDR1 ENHRY and CDR2 SYGVKD. CDR3 DNA: TGTGCCATCTCGACCGGGACAACTGAAGCTTTCTTT. This gives the protein CAISTGTTEAFF.

V and J are TRBV29-1 and TRBJ1-5, with D perhaps TRBD1 (5 bases). Trimming removed 7 bases from V and 11 bases from J, with 15 bases in between. Germline CDR1 and CDR2: SQVTM and ANQGSEA. The CDR3 covers 11 residues. In DNA form, the CDR3 reads TGCAGCGCCTCCCACGGACACACCCAGCATTTT. Residues: CSASHGHTQHF.

This clonotype came up a few times. This clone may be a read error of a much larger clone one base away. The J gene is TRBJ2-1, the V gene TRBV29-1; 11 bases fit TRBD2. The CDR3 consists of 15 residues. The germline gives CDR1 SQVTM, CDR2 ANQGSEA. V lost 6 bases, J lost 4 bases, and 8 bases stayed unmatched. CDR3 in amino acids: CSVFRLAGPYNEQFF. In nucleotides, the CDR3 is TGCAGCGTATTCAGACTAGCGGGACCTTACAATGAGCAGTTCTTC.

The rearrangement links TRBV3-1 to TRBJ2-3, with 11 bases fitting TRBD2. The DNA end favors TRBJ2-1, so the J call may be wrong. The CDR3 is 16 amino acids. Germline lookup yields CDR1 LGHDT and CDR2 YNNKEL (reference sequence). In DNA, the CDR3 is TGTGCCAGCAGCAGTAGCGGGAGGGCCGCGGAAGAGGAGCAGTTCTTC. This encodes CASSSSGRAAEEEQFF.

The rearrangement joins TRBV6-1 to TRBJ1-1, with D possibly being TRBD1 (5 bases). The germline CDR1 and CDR2 sequences are MNHNS and SASEGT. This CDR3 contains 13 residues. Trimming cost V 8 bases and J 4 bases, with 14 bases left between them. The CDR3 loop is CASLRQLTTEAFF. The CDR3 nucleotides are TGTGCCAGCCTGAGACAGCTTACCACTGAAGCTTTCTTT.

This clonotype was found a few times. The chain couples TRBV4-1 to TRBJ1-5; D is ambiguous. This CDR3 has 14 residues. Between the trimmed V and J ends, which lost 3 bases and 1 base, there was a span of 7 bases. Looked up from germline, CDR1 is MGHRA and CDR2 is YSYEKL. The CDR3 spells CASSHDRSNQPQHF. CDR3 sequence (DNA): TGCGCCAGCAGCCATGACCGGAGCAATCAGCCCCAGCATTTT.

This chain joins TRBV28 and TRBJ2-1, with unresolved D. This CDR3 contains 14 residues. In germline, CDR1 is MDHEN, CDR2 SYDVKM. Trimming stripped 2 bases from V and 8 bases from J, with 13 bases between. The CDR3 here is CASSLDPRMHEQFF. In DNA, the CDR3 is TGTGCCAGCAGTTTAGATCCTAGAATGCATGAGCAGTTCTTC.

This clonotype has a handful of counts. An end of the junction does not agree with germline; a read error may underlie this. The chain uses TRBV14 and TRBJ2-3, with a tentative D call TRBD2 (6 bases). Germline assignment: CDR1 SGHDN and CDR2 FVKESK. The CDR3 is 14 residues long. This CDR3 is CASRQAGSTDTQYF. The DNA of the CDR3 is TGTGCCAGCAGACAAGCGGGTAGCACAGATACGCAGTATTTT.

V gene TRBV6-1 combines with J gene TRBJ1-2; D gene unclear. Germline values: CDR1 MNHNS, CDR2 SASEGT. The CDR3 has 15 residues. V lost 2 bases to trimming and J lost 8 bases, with 18 bases between them. The CDR3 coding sequence is TGTGCCAGCAGTGAAACCGGGTCTCCTCCCCGGGGCTACACCTTC. As protein: CASSETGSPPRGYTF.

The rearrangement uses TRBV7-6 and TRBJ2-1, with 7 bases lining up with TRBD1. The CDR3 is made up of 13 amino acids. The junction had 7 bases not matched to a gene; V was cut back by 5 bases and J by 9 bases. Per germline, CDR1 SGHVS and CDR2 FNYEAQ. The CDR3 loop reads CASSPGQVGEQFF. In DNA, the CDR3 is TGTGCCAGCAGCCCTGGACAGGTTGGTGAGCAGTTCTTC.

This clonotype was seen repeatedly, ten times or more. The genes are TRBV10-3 and TRBJ2-7; 8 positions agree with TRBD1. This CDR3 contains 16 residues. CDR1 and CDR2 (germline): ENHRY, SYGVKD. The junction had 7 bases not matched to a gene; V was cut back by 3 bases and J by 0 bases. The CDR3 nucleotides are TGTGCCATCAGTGACCGCGGACAGGGAAGCTCCTACGAGCAGTACTTC. Protein sequence: CAISDRGQGSSYEQYF.

This clonotype was picked up many times. The genes are TRBV7-9 and TRBJ2-7; D possibly corresponds to TRBD1 (5 bases). The germline V gene has CDR1 SEHNR and CDR2 FQNEAQ (reference sequence). The V end lost 6 bases, the J end lost 2 bases, and 17 bases lay between the germline ends. The CDR3 runs 15 residues. The CDR3 region is CASSVGWGGTYEQYF. The CDR3 DNA reads as TGTGCCAGCAGTGTGGGGTGGGGCGGAACCTACGAGCAGTACTTC. Based on the CDR3 plus reference TRBV7-9 and TRBJ2-7, the full variable domain is DTGVSQNPRHKITKRGQNVTFRCDPISEHNRLYWYRQTLGQGPEFLTYFQNEAQLEKSRLLSDRFSAERPKGSFSTLEIQRTEQGDSAMYLCASSVGWGGTYEQYFGPGTRLTVT.